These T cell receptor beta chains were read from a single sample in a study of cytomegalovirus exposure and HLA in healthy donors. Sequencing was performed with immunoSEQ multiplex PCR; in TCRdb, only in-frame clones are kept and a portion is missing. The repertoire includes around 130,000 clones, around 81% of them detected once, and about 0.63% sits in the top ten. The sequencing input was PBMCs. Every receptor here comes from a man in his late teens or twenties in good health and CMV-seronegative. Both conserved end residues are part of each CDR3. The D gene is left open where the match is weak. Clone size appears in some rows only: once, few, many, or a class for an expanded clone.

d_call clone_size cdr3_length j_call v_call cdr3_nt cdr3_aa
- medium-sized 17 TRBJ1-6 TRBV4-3 TGCGCCAGCAGCCAAGAGGGACCGGGACATCCCTTTTCACCCCTCCACTTT CASSQEGPGHPFSPLHF
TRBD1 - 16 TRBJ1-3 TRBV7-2 TGTGCCAGCAGCAAAACGGGACAGGGAAATGGAAACACCATATATTTT CASSKTGQGNGNTIYF
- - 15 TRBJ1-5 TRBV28 TGTGCCAGCAGTGGCGCGGACAGTAGCAATCAGCCCCAGCATTTT CASSGADSSNQPQHF
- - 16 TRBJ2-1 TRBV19 TGTGCCAGTAGCAGGGAGGTAAGGAGCTCCTACAATGAGCAGTTCTTC CASSREVRSSYNEQFF
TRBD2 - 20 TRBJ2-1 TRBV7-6 TGTGCCAGCAGCCCCCCTTGGCTAGCGGGGGGCCAAAGCTCCTACAATGAGCAGTTCTTC CASSPPWLAGGQSSYNEQFF
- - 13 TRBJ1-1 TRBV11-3 TGTGCCAGCAGCTTAGGAGAGTTCGGTGAAGCTTTCTTT CASSLGEFGEAFF
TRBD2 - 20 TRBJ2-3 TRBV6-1 TGTGCCAGCAGTGAAACGCCCAGCGGGGGGCCACCAACTAGCACAGATACGCAGTATTTT CASSETPSGGPPTSTDTQYF
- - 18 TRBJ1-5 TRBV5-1 TGCGCCAGCAGCACGACAGTCGCCCAGGAAACGAGCAATCAGCCCCAGCATTTT CASSTTVAQETSNQPQHF
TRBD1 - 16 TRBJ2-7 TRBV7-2 TGTGCCAGCAGCCCAGTAGGGGGACAGGTATCCTACGAGCAGTACTTC CASSPVGGQVSYEQYF
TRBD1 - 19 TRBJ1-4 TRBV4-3 TGCGCCAGCAGCCATCTAAACAGGGGGCCGGAATCAACTAATGAAAAACTGTTTTTT CASSHLNRGPESTNEKLFF
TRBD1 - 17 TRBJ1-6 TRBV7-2 TGTGCCAGCAGCTCGTTACAGGGGGCTACCTATAATTCACCCCTCCACTTT CASSSLQGATYNSPLHF
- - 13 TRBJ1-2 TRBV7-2 TGTGCCAGCAACCCCTCACAGTCCTATGGCTACACCTTC CASNPSQSYGYTF
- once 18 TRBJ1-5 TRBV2 TGTGCCAGCAGTGAGTCCCGACGCCTGACAAAACCTGGCCAGCCCCCGCATTTT CASSESRRLTKPGQPPHF
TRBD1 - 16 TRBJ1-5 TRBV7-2 TGTGCCAGCAGCCAACCCGACAGGGGACCCAATCAGCCCCAGCATTTT CASSQPDRGPNQPQHF
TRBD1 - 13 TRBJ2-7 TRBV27 TGTGCCAGTAAAACAGGGGGCTATTACGAGCAGTACTTC CASKTGGYYEQYF